These 14 T cell receptor beta chains were sequenced from one sample in a study of T cell responses to AZD1222 COVID-19 vaccine. Produced via immunoSEQ multiplex PCR; TCRdb's table is partial and in-frame only. The sample holds under 250,000 clones, about 92% seen once. Here the sequenced sample was peripheral blood, taken on day 0 of MenACWY control vaccination. These receptors were taken from an adult in good health.

The V gene is TRBV3-1 (or the pseudogene TRBV3-2), the J gene TRBJ1-1, with a tentative D call TRBD1 (6 bases). The CDR3 consists of 16 residues. V lost 4 bases to trimming and J lost 0 bases, with 15 bases between them. CDR1 and CDR2 from the germline V gene are LGHDT and YNNKEL (reference sequence). The CDR3 is CASSPGQRPMNTEAFF. DNA for the CDR3: TGTGCCAGCAGCCCCGGACAGCGACCTATGAACACTGAAGCTTTCTTT.

In the case of this clone: Other DNA sequences of this sample code for an identical CDR3. This chain joins TRBV7-9 and TRBJ1-1, with D unresolved. The V gene's germline CDR1 is SEHNR and CDR2 FQNEAQ (reference sequence). The CDR3 extends over 12 amino acids. Trimming removed 1 base from V and 6 bases from J, with 6 bases in between. The CDR3 DNA is TGTGCCAGCAGCTTAGAGGTGGCTGAAGCTTTCTTT. As protein: CASSLEVAEAFF.

The V call is TRBV5-1, the J call TRBJ1-3; no clear D gene. Trimming left V 0 bases short and J 5 bases short, with 15 bases between. Germline lookup yields CDR1 SGHRS and CDR2 YFSETQ. The CDR3 consists of 16 residues. CDR3 amino acids: CASSLGQPDSRNTIYF. The CDR3 region has the DNA TGCGCCAGCAGCTTGGGGCAGCCCGATTCCAGAAACACCATATATTTT. Together with reference TRBV5-1 and TRBJ1-3, the CDR3 gives the full variable domain: KAGVTQTPRYLIKTRGQQVTLSCSPISGHRSVSWYQQTPGQGLQFLFEYFSETQRNKGNFPGRFSGRQFSNSRSEMNVSTLELGDSALYLCASSLGQPDSRNTIYFGEGSWLTVV.

The chain carries TRBV5-8 and TRBJ1-6; D gene ambiguous. CDR3 length equals 14 residues. Trimming removed 2 bases at V and 6 bases at J, with 9 bases between. Germline lookup yields CDR1 SGHTS and CDR2 YDEGEE. The CDR3 DNA reads TGTGCCAGCAGCTTAGGGCGGATTAATTCACCCCTCCACTTT. Translation: CASSLGRINSPLHF.

This clone was found once. The same CDR3 arises from other DNA sequences in this sample as well. The chain joins TRBV6-5 to TRBJ1-4; the D is unclear. Trimming cost V 3 bases and J 0 bases, with 8 bases left between them. Germline CDR1 is MNHEY and CDR2 is SVGAGI. The CDR3 runs 15 residues. The CDR3 protein is CASSYSGATNEKLFF. CDR3 nucleotide sequence: TGTGCCAGCAGTTATTCAGGAGCAACTAATGAAAAACTGTTTTTT.

This clone has just one count. This rearrangement joins TRBV9 to TRBJ2-7, with 7 bases identical to TRBD1. This CDR3 is built from 13 residues. V lost 6 bases and J lost 1; bases outside the gene matches: 4. In germline, CDR1 is SGDLS, CDR2 YYNGEE. The CDR3 region is CASNRQGSYEQYF. CDR3 in DNA: TGTGCCAGCAATCGACAGGGATCCTACGAGCAGTACTTC.

The chain employs TRBV5-6 and TRBJ1-1, with 8 bases identical to TRBD1. The trim removed 4 bases at V and 4 bases at J, leaving 3 bases unmatched. This CDR3 has 13 residues. Germline V gene lookup returns CDR1 SGHDT and CDR2 YYEEEE. The DNA for the CDR3 is TGTGCCAGCAGCGTGACAGGGGTCACTGAAGCTTTCTTT. This gives the protein CASSVTGVTEAFF.

Note on this clone: Other nucleotide sequences from this sample produce the same CDR3. This sequence joins TRBV18 and TRBJ1-1, with D uncertain. The germline V and J ends were trimmed by 2 bases and 2 bases, with 9 bases remaining between them. Germline V gene data show CDR1 as KGHSH and CDR2 as LQKENI. The CDR3 has 14 amino acids. DNA of the CDR3: TGTGCCAGCTCACCATTGCGGGGAAACACTGAAGCTTTCTTT. This translates into CASSPLRGNTEAFF.

The genes are TRBV28 and TRBJ2-3, with a tentative D call TRBD2 (7 bases). V dropped 3 bases and J dropped 0 bases, with 19 bases sitting between them. Germline assignment: CDR1 MDHEN and CDR2 SYDVKM. The CDR3 length is 18 residues. The CDR3 region is CASSLGGPRGLSTDTQYF. The CDR3 DNA is TGTGCCAGCAGTTTGGGGGGGCCTCGGGGGCTTAGCACAGATACGCAGTATTTT.

The J gene is TRBJ2-1, the V gene TRBV11-1; 9 bases map to TRBD2. Trimming removed 1 base from V and 6 bases from J; junction bases left unmatched: 4. This CDR3 is 15 amino acids long. The germline gives CDR1 SGHAT, CDR2 FQDESV (reference sequence). The CDR3 nucleotides are TGTGCCAGCAGCTTAGGACTAGCGGCAAGCAATGAGCAGTTCTTC. Translated: CASSLGLAASNEQFF.

The chain joins TRBV30 to TRBJ1-5; unclear D gene. The length of the CDR3 is 10 residues. CDR1 is GTSNPN and CDR2 is SVGIG in the germline V gene (reference sequence). Trimming left V 3 bases short and J 6 bases short, with 3 bases between. DNA of the CDR3: TGTGCCTGGAGAGGTCAGCCCCAGCATTTT. It yields the protein CAWRGQPQHF. Together with reference TRBV30 and TRBJ1-5, the CDR3 gives the full variable domain: SQTIHQWPATLVQPVGSPLSLECTVEGTSNPNLYWYRQAAGRGLQLLFYSVGIGQISSEVPQNLSASRPQDRQFILSSKKLLLSDSGFYLCAWRGQPQHFGDGTRLSIL.

CDR3 sequence: CASSSGYMNTEAFF. For the CDR3, the DNA is TGTGCCAGCAGCTCCGGTTACATGAACACTGAAGCTTTCTTT. The chain has TRBV5-5 and TRBJ1-1; D not certain. V was shortened by 3 bases and J by 0 bases, with 9 bases between the two germline ends. From germline, CDR1 is SGHKS and CDR2 YYEKEE (reference sequence). The length of the CDR3 is 14 residues.

The chain has TRBV12-3 or TRBV12-4 and TRBJ1-4; 7 bases fit TRBD1. This CDR3 comprises 13 residues. V trimming: 4 bases; J trimming: 8 bases; junction bases outside the gene matches: 4. The CDR3 region is CASSWGQREKLFF. Written as DNA, the CDR3 is TGTGCCAGCAGTTGGGGACAGAGGGAAAAACTGTTTTTT.

The V call is TRBV19, the J call TRBJ1-4, with TRBD1 matching over 8 bases. J was trimmed by 7 bases and V by 5 bases; bases with no gene match: 6. There are 14 residues in the CDR3. The germline CDR1 and CDR2 sequences are LNHDA and SQIVND (reference sequence). CDR3 nucleotides: TGTGCCAGTAGTCCTCAGGGGGCTCGTGAAAAACTGTTTTTT. Protein product: CASSPQGAREKLFF.